These 3 T cell receptor beta chains originate from one sample sequenced in a study of cytomegalovirus exposure and HLA in healthy donors. The PCR used 60 Vbeta and 13 Jbeta primers. Generated by immunoSEQ multiplex PCR, the TCRdb table keeps only in-frame clones and is missing some. Here the sample spans over 150,000 clones, approximately 76% being singletons. Material for sequencing was PBMCs. Source of these receptors: a woman aged 18-30 years in good health and CMV-seropositive.

This clone appeared a few times. The chain employs TRBV19 and TRBJ1-1, with D tentatively TRBD1 (5 bases). This CDR3 is built from 15 residues. Germline V gives CDR1 LNHDA, CDR2 SQIVND (reference sequence). Trimming cost V 5 bases and J 1 base, with 14 bases left between them. CDR3 protein: CASSDDWGRNTEAFF. The CDR3 nucleotides are TGTGCCAGTAGTGATGACTGGGGCAGGAACACTGAAGCTTTCTTT.

The chain combines TRBV19 with TRBJ1-5, with D possibly being TRBD1 (6 bases). V was trimmed by 7 bases and J by 3 bases, leaving 19 bases between them. The CDR3 has 16 residues. Germline V gene data show CDR1 as LNHDA and CDR2 as SQIVND (reference sequence). CDR3 residues: CASTIVGGQFNQPQHF. CDR3 in DNA: TGTGCCAGTACCATTGTAGGTGGACAGTTCAATCAGCCCCAGCATTTT.

The rearrangement uses TRBV7-2 and TRBJ1-4, with 7 bases aligning to TRBD1. J lost 6 bases, V lost 3 bases, and 10 bases had no gene match. This CDR3 has 16 amino acids. The germline V gene has CDR1 SGHTA and CDR2 FQGNSA. DNA for the CDR3: TGTGCCAGCAGCTTGGCAGGGACAGCCCAATATGAAAAACTGTTTTTT. It is translated as CASSLAGTAQYEKLFF.